These 30 T cell receptor beta chains were sequenced from one sample in a study of regulatory T cells in long-lasting Graves disease. Both iRepertoire HTBI primers and Arm-PCR of CDR3 regions were used to build the TCR beta libraries. TCRdb itself ran the multiplex PCR reads through MiXCR, one entry per CDR3 protein. The sample carries some 440,000 distinct CDR3 sequences, about a fifth recorded once. Time point of the sample: persistent/refractory GD, antithyroid drugs over 5 years with positive TRAb. Isolated PBMC RNA provided the starting material for the TCR library. This specimen consisted of peripheral blood mononuclear cells (PBMCs), obtained when the disease was refractory, from a patient treated with antithyroid drugs. All receptors come from a female donor with Graves disease.

This clonotype occurred a few times. This chain connects TRBV20-1 to TRBJ2-7, with D possibly TRBD2 on 6 matching bases. Germline CDR1 reads DFQATT; CDR2 reads SNEGSKA (reference sequence). The ends were cut back, 6 bases at V and 4 bases at J, with 19 bases in the middle. This CDR3 region has 14 residues. CDR3 coding DNA: TGCAGTGCCCCAATGCGGGGTAATGGGTACGAGCAGTACTTC. Residues: CSAPMRGNGYEQYF.

This clonotype was seen repeatedly, ten times or more. The chain couples TRBV28 to TRBJ1-5; TRBD1 matches at 7 bases. Germline V gene data show CDR1 as MDHEN and CDR2 as SYDVKM. Unmatched junction bases numbered 16, after V lost 1 base and J lost 1 base. The CDR3 is made up of 20 amino acids. The CDR3 region has the DNA TGTGCCAGCAGTTTATTTAGGGGGCTGGGGTCGATCGGGAGCAATCAGCCCCAGCATTTT. Amino acids: CASSLFRGLGSIGSNQPQHF.

This clonotype came up a few times. J is TRBJ1-6 and V is TRBV4-3; no firm D call. Germline-derived CDR1 and CDR2 are LGHNA and YSLEER. V lost 0 bases to trimming and J lost 9 bases, with 12 bases between them. This CDR3 has 15 amino acids. The CDR3 DNA reads as TGCGCCAGCAGCCAAGATCCAATAGGTAGTTCACCCCTCCACTTT. It codes for CASSQDPIGSSPLHF.

This clonotype was seen ten or more times. The chain uses TRBV6-1 and TRBJ1-1; D is possibly TRBD1 (6 bases). This CDR3 contains 15 residues. The V end lost 7 bases, the J end lost 1 base, and 16 bases lay between the germline ends. CDR1 and CDR2 from the germline V gene are MNHNS and SASEGT. CDR3 bases: TGTGCCAGCATGGGGTTGGGGGGCACGAACACTGAAGCTTTCTTT. This codes for CASMGLGGTNTEAFF.

This clonotype was counted ten times or more. This chain connects TRBV28 to TRBJ1-2; D may be TRBD1 (5 bases). This CDR3 is built from 12 residues. V dropped 6 bases and J dropped 7 bases, with 12 bases sitting between them. Per the germline V gene, CDR1 is MDHEN and CDR2 is SYDVKM. Here the CDR3 reads CASSPGGVGYTF. CDR3 DNA: TGTGCCAGCAGCCCGGGGGGGGTTGGCTACACCTTC.

To note about this clonotype: One end of the junction is discordant with germline, which a read error may explain. The chain carries TRBV10-2 and TRBJ2-7; D is undetermined. Germline V gene sequence: CDR1 WSHSY, CDR2 SAAADI. CDR3 length: 10 amino acids. The CDR3 region is CANSDYEQYF. The CDR3 nucleotides are TGCGCCAACAGTGACTACGAGCAGTACTTC.

With respect to this clonotype: A junction boundary mismatches the germline segment, possibly from a read error. The rearrangement joins TRBV6-1 to TRBJ1-5; no clear D gene. Germline V CDR1 and CDR2: MNHNS, SASEGT. CDR3 length equals 14 residues. In DNA form, the CDR3 reads TGCGCCAGCAGTGAGTCGGGTTTTAATCAGCCCCAGCATTTT. It yields the protein CASSESGFNQPQHF.

The chain joins TRBV5-4 to TRBJ2-7; no clear D gene. Trimming left V 3 bases short and J 3 bases short, with 10 bases between. Germline lookup yields CDR1 SGHNT and CDR2 YYREEE (reference sequence). The CDR3 sequence is 13 residues long. The CDR3 spells CASSYGLGYEQYF. The CDR3 coding sequence is TGTGCCAGCAGCTATGGTCTGGGCTACGAGCAGTACTTC.

This clonotype was counted ten times or more. The chain links TRBV11-2 to TRBJ2-2; D might be TRBD1 (6 bases). The CDR3 spans 15 residues. Trimming cost V 5 bases and J 2 bases, with 12 bases left between them. Germline loops: CDR1 SGHAT, CDR2 FQNNGV. The CDR3 sequence: CASSRGQTNTGELFF. The CDR3 DNA sequence: TGTGCCAGCAGCCGAGGACAGACCAACACCGGGGAGCTGTTTTTT. Based on the CDR3 plus reference TRBV11-2 and TRBJ2-2, the full variable domain is EAGVAQSPRYKIIEKRQSVAFWCNPISGHATLYWYQQILGQGPKLLIQFQNNGVVDDSQLPKDRFSAERLKGVDSTLKIQPAKLEDSAVYLCASSRGQTNTGELFFGEGSRLTVL.

The CDR3 DNA is TGCGCCAGCAGCTTTGAGCGTAACGGGCAGCCCCAGCATTTT. The encoded protein is CASSFERNGQPQHF. The chain links TRBV5-1 to TRBJ1-5; D gene uncertain. The V and J ends lost 2 bases and 7 bases respectively, with 13 bases between them. The CDR3 is 14 residues long. CDR1 is SGHRS and CDR2 is YFSETQ in the germline V gene.

This clonotype has a count of ten or more. The V gene is TRBV6-5, the J gene TRBJ2-7, with D hard to call. V dropped 4 bases and J dropped 0 bases, with 10 bases sitting between them. CDR1 and CDR2 (germline): MNHEY, SVGAGI. The CDR3 has 14 residues. The CDR3 DNA is TGTGCCAGCAGTTTTCAAGTTAGCTCCTACGAGCAGTACTTC. As protein: CASSFQVSSYEQYF.

Ten or more counts support this clonotype. The V gene is TRBV6-1, the J gene TRBJ1-5; D is perhaps TRBD1 (6 bases). This CDR3 spans 15 amino acids. The germline V gene encodes CDR1 MNHNS and CDR2 SASEGT. Deletions cut 1 base from V and 4 bases from J, with 11 bases between. In DNA, the CDR3 is TGTGCCAGCAGTGAAGTTCAGGGGATTAATCAGCCCCAGCATTTT. This sequence encodes CASSEVQGINQPQHF.

This chain joins TRBV7-3 and TRBJ1-2, with D perhaps matching TRBD1 (6 bases). There are 15 residues in the CDR3. V lost 5 bases and J 6 bases, leaving 19 bases between the germline ends. Per germline, CDR1 SGHTA and CDR2 FQGTGA. CDR3 protein: CASSGGAGDWDGYTF. The DNA for the CDR3 is TGTGCCAGCAGCGGCGGAGCAGGGGATTGGGATGGCTACACCTTC.

This clonotype was recorded at least ten times. This chain connects TRBV28 to TRBJ1-5; D gene uncertain. Per germline, CDR1 MDHEN and CDR2 SYDVKM. The CDR3 runs to 14 residues. V was pared by 7 bases and J by 5 bases, with 15 bases between. The CDR3 DNA is TGTGCCAGCACCCTAGGATGGGGTGATCAGCCCCAGCATTTT. Residues: CASTLGWGDQPQHF.

The sample holds a few counts of this clonotype. This chain links TRBV7-9 with TRBJ2-6; 8 bases align to TRBD1. V lost 5 bases and J lost 4; bases outside the gene matches: 10. From germline, CDR1 is SEHNR and CDR2 FQNEAQ (reference sequence). The CDR3 has 17 residues. The CDR3 DNA sequence: TGTGCCAGCAGCGAAAGTGACAGGGGCCCCGGGGCCAACGTCCTGACTTTC. Translated: CASSESDRGPGANVLTF.

The genes are TRBV7-3 and TRBJ1-6; D might be TRBD1 (5 bases). V was pared by 9 bases and J by 10 bases, with 31 bases between. CDR1 is SGHTA, CDR2 FQGTGA, per germline. The CDR3 has 18 amino acids. The chain's CDR3 is CASGLHRPAPARGSPLHF. The CDR3 DNA reads as TGTGCCAGTGGCCTCCACAGGCCCGCGCCGGCCCGGGGATCACCCCTCCACTTT.

There are many counts of this clonotype. The chain has TRBV20-1 and TRBJ1-1; TRBD1 matches at 9 bases. The CDR3 has 13 residues. The V segment lost 6 bases and the J segment 6 bases; nucleotides outside the gene matches: 8. CDR1 and CDR2 (germline): DFQATT, SNEGSKA (reference sequence). CDR3 DNA sequence: TGCAGTGCGGACAGGGGAGTTAGTCCTGAAGCTTTCTTT. Amino acid sequence: CSADRGVSPEAFF.

This clonotype was picked up many times. The chain combines TRBV3-1 with TRBJ1-1; D call uncertain. V lost 1 base, J lost 1 base, and 10 bases lay in between. Germline V CDR1 and CDR2: LGHDT, YNNKEL (reference sequence). This CDR3 region has 15 residues. The DNA of the CDR3 is TGTGCCAGCAGCCAAGGGCGCGGAAGGAACACTGAAGCTTTCTTT. As protein: CASSQGRGRNTEAFF.

This clonotype has ten or more counts. The chain recombines TRBV30 with TRBJ1-6, with a tentative D call TRBD1 (6 bases). Germline lookup yields CDR1 GTSNPN and CDR2 SVGIG (reference sequence). With 5 bases removed from V and 5 bases from J, the gap between germline ends came to 13 bases. The CDR3 extends over 14 amino acids. CDR3 region: CAWAGTNHNSPLHF. The CDR3 DNA follows: TGTGCCTGGGCCGGGACAAACCATAATTCACCCCTCCACTTT.

This clonotype was found many times. The chain carries TRBV6-5 and TRBJ1-2; TRBD1 matches at 9 bases. The germline gives CDR1 MNHEY, CDR2 SVGAGI. This CDR3 spans 15 amino acids. Trimming removed 0 bases from V and 8 bases from J; junction bases left unmatched: 7. The DNA of the CDR3 is TGTGCCAGCAGTTACTCCGGGACAGGGTATGACGGCTACACCTTC. It yields the protein CASSYSGTGYDGYTF.

This clonotype appeared many times. The chain links TRBV7-8 to TRBJ2-7; D perhaps matches TRBD1 (5 bases). V lost 1 base and J lost 0, with 13 bases in between. CDR1 and CDR2 from the germline V gene are SGHVS and FQNEAQ. The CDR3 is made up of 16 amino acids. This CDR3 reads CASSLVGPPSSYEQYF. In nucleotides, the CDR3 is TGTGCCAGCAGCTTAGTGGGGCCTCCGAGCTCCTACGAGCAGTACTTC.

This clonotype showed up many times. This chain links TRBV13 with TRBJ2-7; no firm D call. There are 13 residues in the CDR3. V was shortened by 1 base and J by 3 bases, with 7 bases between the two germline ends. Germline V gives CDR1 PRHDT, CDR2 FYEKMQ (reference sequence). The CDR3 DNA reads as TGTGCCAGCAGCTTAGCTGAACTCTACGAGCAGTACTTC. This translates into CASSLAELYEQYF. Full variable domain (remainder filled in from reference TRBV13 and TRBJ2-7): AAGVIQSPRHLIKEKRETATLKCYPIPRHDTVYWYQQGPGQDPQFLISFYEKMQSDKGSIPDRFSAQQFSDYHSELNMSSLELGDSALYFCASSLAELYEQYFGPGTRLTVT.

The rearrangement joins TRBV6-1 to TRBJ1-6, with D perhaps matching TRBD1 (5 bases). CDR3 size: 17 residues. Per the germline V gene, CDR1 is MNHNS and CDR2 is SASEGT. V lost 7 bases and J 1 base, leaving 17 bases between the germline ends. In DNA, the CDR3 is TGTGCCAGCACCAACTTAGGGGTCCGATCCTATAATTCACCCCTCCACTTT. As protein: CASTNLGVRSYNSPLHF.

This clonotype was seen a few times. A read error is possible here, since a much larger clone lies one base away. This chain joins TRBV7-2 and TRBJ1-2; unclear D gene. The ends were cut back, 3 bases at V and 5 bases at J, with 10 bases in the middle. CDR3 size: 13 residues. Germline CDR1 and CDR2: SGHTA and FQGNSA. DNA for the CDR3: TGTGCCAGCAGCTTCGGACGACCATATGGCTACACCTTC. Translated, it gives CASSFGRPYGYTF. The full variable domain, completed using reference TRBV7-2 and TRBJ1-2, is GAGVSQSPSNKVTEKGKDVELRCDPISGHTALYWYRQSLGQGLEFLIYFQGNSAPDKSGLPSDRFSAERTGGSVSTLTIQRTQQEDSAVYLCASSFGRPYGYTFGSGTRLTVV.

The V and J genes are TRBV29-1 and TRBJ2-5; 9 bases fit TRBD1. Germline CDR1 and CDR2: SQVTM and ANQGSEA. This CDR3 has 14 amino acids. V dropped 5 bases and J dropped 0; count of bases not matched to a gene: 4. The CDR3 DNA follows: TGCAGCGTTACAGGGGGCCAGTACCAAGAGACCCAGTACTTC. Its protein is CSVTGGQYQETQYF.

This clonotype was seen a handful of times. The chain joins TRBV20-1 to TRBJ2-7; 7 positions match TRBD2. The CDR3 runs to 14 residues. CDR1 is DFQATT and CDR2 is SNEGSKA in the germline V gene (reference sequence). The V segment lost 5 bases and the J segment 2 bases; nucleotides outside the gene matches: 9. The CDR3 here is CSAREARLAYEQYF. The CDR3 coding sequence is TGCAGTGCTCGGGAGGCTAGATTGGCCTACGAGCAGTACTTC.

This clonotype was detected many times. The V and J genes are TRBV30 and TRBJ2-5; no clear D. The CDR3 has 11 amino acids. Germline V gives CDR1 GTSNPN, CDR2 SVGIG (reference sequence). Trimming pared 7 bases from V and 2 bases from J, leaving 8 bases between. The CDR3 is CAYSEQETQYF. The CDR3, as DNA: TGTGCCTATAGTGAACAAGAGACCCAGTACTTC.

This clonotype was counted many times. The chain has TRBV24-1 and TRBJ1-1; D not certain. The germline gives CDR1 KGHDR, CDR2 SFDVKD. The V and J ends lost 3 bases and 1 base respectively, with 8 bases between them. This CDR3 has 14 amino acids. The CDR3 sequence is CATSDSGWNTEAFF. CDR3 sequence (DNA): TGTGCCACCAGTGATAGCGGGTGGAACACTGAAGCTTTCTTT.

This clonotype has more than one count but fewer than ten. CDR3 loop: CASSQDGGDGYTF. The CDR3 bases are TGCGCCAGCAGCCAAGATGGCGGAGATGGCTACACCTTC. This chain connects TRBV4-1 to TRBJ1-2; D is ambiguous. V was cut by 0 bases and J by 6 bases, with 8 bases left in between. Per the germline V gene, CDR1 is MGHRA and CDR2 is YSYEKL. The CDR3 is 13 amino acids.

In the case of this clonotype: This may come from a read error, since a much larger clone is one base off. The chain is built from TRBV7-6 and TRBJ2-5; 10 bases agree with TRBD1. The CDR3 runs 15 residues. V gave up 1 base and J gave up 5 bases; unmatched junction bases: 4. The germline V gene encodes CDR1 SGHVS and CDR2 FNYEAQ. CDR3 sequence (DNA): TGTGCCAGCAGCTTAGGACAGGGGGCAGTGGAGACCCAGTACTTC. It specifies CASSLGQGAVETQYF.